This is a list of T cell receptor beta chains from one sample in a study of monozygotic twins with inflammatory bowel disease. No DNA is given; TCRdb re-called the 5' RACE reads and lists each CDR3 protein once. Here the sample table reports over 35,000 distinct CDR3 sequences. The sequencing input was blood. Receptor source: a human donor with ulcerative colitis or Crohn's disease, or a healthy co-twin of an affected twin (not recorded which). Each CDR3 is given with its conserved first and last residue. Some rows mark clone size as missing; the rest say once, few, many or name a class of expanded clone.

TRBV28	TRBJ1-4	.	CASQRGVGEKLFF
TRBV20-1	TRBJ2-5	.	CSARDFSIGETQYF
TRBV5-6	TRBJ1-2	.	CASSEDPRGGYTF
TRBV6-1	TRBJ1-2	.	CASSAGTGGISDYGYTF
TRBV20-1	TRBJ2-7	.	CSARYEGYEQYF
TRBV7-8	TRBJ2-2	.	CASSFAGMRGATGELFF
TRBV10-3	TRBJ2-1	.	CAISEYGTGLAGDIEQFF
TRBV7-9	TRBJ2-3	.	CASSLGVGSTDTQYF
TRBV7-3	TRBJ2-3	.	CASSRRLADTDTQYF
TRBV11-2	TRBJ2-5	.	CASSGDGMRETQYF
TRBV5-1	TRBJ2-7	.	CASSLEPGQGYEQYF
TRBV4-1	TRBJ2-4	.	CASSPRTSGSDIQYF
TRBV4-1	TRBJ2-1	.	CASSHNAGNEQFF
TRBV5-1	TRBJ2-1	.	CASSNRQGANEQFF
TRBV3-1	TRBJ2-1	.	CASSQLAGSSYNEQFF
TRBV20-1	TRBJ2-1	.	CSARNSGTPSDEQFF
TRBV27	TRBJ1-2	.	CASSQQGERGGGYTF
TRBV7-9	TRBJ2-1	.	CASSLLSGRANEQFF
TRBV20-1	TRBJ2-3	.	CSAPMTSGMTDTQYF
TRBV20-1	TRBJ2-1	.	CSARTGGSYNEQFF
TRBV20-1	TRBJ1-5	medium-sized	CSAPPTLNQPQHF
TRBV5-6	TRBJ2-7	.	CASSLFSYEQYF
TRBV5-5	TRBJ1-5	medium-sized	CASSPQDDQPQHF
TRBV3-1	TRBJ2-7	.	CASSQGLNTNYEQYF
TRBV27	TRBJ2-6	.	CASSQASGANVLTF
TRBV20-1	TRBJ1-2	.	CSTQGLGYGYTF
TRBV7-8	TRBJ2-7	.	CASSFIAGTSGGQQIF
TRBV10-3	TRBJ1-1	.	CAISELGQVPEAFF
TRBV6-2/TRBV6-3	TRBJ2-1	.	CASSLPFSGGGNEQFF
TRBV28	TRBJ1-4	.	CASTPHWGTNEKLFF
TRBV2	TRBJ1-2	.	CASRGQDRGYTF
TRBV7-7	TRBJ2-3	.	CASSLSEFLTGMALADTQYF
TRBV2	TRBJ2-7	.	CASSLTGYTYEQYF
TRBV28	TRBJ2-3	.	CASRESGTGGKYF
TRBV9	TRBJ1-3	.	CASSLWSGNTIYF
TRBV3-1	TRBJ2-2	.	CASSRGRTGELFF
TRBV4-1	TRBJ1-2	.	CASSQLAGAGGGYTF
TRBV1	TRBJ2-2	.	CTSSPRPISGRAPGELFF
TRBV6-2/TRBV6-3	TRBJ1-1	.	CASSEVWGDEAFF
TRBV3-1	TRBJ1-2	.	CASSERIRGYYGYTF
TRBV28	TRBJ1-5	.	CASSYSIQPQHF
TRBV11-2	TRBJ2-7	.	CASSRDYSIYEQYF
TRBV30	TRBJ2-1	.	CAWQQRGGRNEQFF
TRBV15	TRBJ1-1	.	CATSRDAGLAFF
TRBV4-2	TRBJ2-7	.	CASSQELGGTYEQYF